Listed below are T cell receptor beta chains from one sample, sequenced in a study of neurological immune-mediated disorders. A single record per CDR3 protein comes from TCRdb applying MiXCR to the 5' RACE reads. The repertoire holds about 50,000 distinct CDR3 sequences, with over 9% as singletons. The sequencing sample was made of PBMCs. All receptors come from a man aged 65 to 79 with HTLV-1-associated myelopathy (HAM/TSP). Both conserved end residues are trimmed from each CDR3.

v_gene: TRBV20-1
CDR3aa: SGASGSSGSLGTQY

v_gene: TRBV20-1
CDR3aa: SARDLGRRLTQY

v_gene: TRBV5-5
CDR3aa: ASSLTKNIQY

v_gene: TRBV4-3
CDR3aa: ASSDSAYYNEQF

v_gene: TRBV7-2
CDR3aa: ASSLGTGGKTGELF

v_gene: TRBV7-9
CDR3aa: ASSLAASGRASEQF

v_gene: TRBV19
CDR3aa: ASSIGDQTGNQPQH

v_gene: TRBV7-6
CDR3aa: ASSLGGGEQY

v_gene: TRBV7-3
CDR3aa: ASSLTGTGGELNTGELF

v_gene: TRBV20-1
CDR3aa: SARDLIRDPGTSGYT

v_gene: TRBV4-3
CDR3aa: ASSQAPGGEETQY

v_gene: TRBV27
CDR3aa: ASRPEGLGTYNEQF

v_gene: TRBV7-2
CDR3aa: TSSPGGLGEQY

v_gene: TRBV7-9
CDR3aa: ASRRTGELF

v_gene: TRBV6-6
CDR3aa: ASLKGDGGYEQY

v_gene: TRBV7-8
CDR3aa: ASTRGAYEQY

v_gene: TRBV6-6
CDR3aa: ASRPTGATYEQY

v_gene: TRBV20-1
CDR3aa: SASDPGQGRIGYT

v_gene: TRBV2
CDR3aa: ATRDSRTGELF

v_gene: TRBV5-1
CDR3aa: ASSSLSSASSYNEQF

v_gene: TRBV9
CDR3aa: ASSSRGVPGANVLT

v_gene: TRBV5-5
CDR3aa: ARAGRTRLGGELF

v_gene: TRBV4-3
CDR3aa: ASSQAEGAHYEQY

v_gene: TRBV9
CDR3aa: ARSKQGNEQF

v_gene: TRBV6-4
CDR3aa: ASSGGGTGELF

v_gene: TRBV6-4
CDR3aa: ASSERPANTEAF

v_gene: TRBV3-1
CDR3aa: ASSQVGGSYNEQF

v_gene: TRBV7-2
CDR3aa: ASSLRGGFEPQH

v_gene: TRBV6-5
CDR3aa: ASSYSSSAYAGELF

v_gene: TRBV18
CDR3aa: ASSPAGRAVAEAF

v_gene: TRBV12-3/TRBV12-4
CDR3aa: ASSSQGSPWPQH

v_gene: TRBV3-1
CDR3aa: ASSQNLANGQLEKLF

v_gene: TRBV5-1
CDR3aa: ASSPIMTGSYEQY

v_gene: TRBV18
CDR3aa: ASSTRQGAREQY

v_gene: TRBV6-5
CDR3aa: ASSYSGRYEQY

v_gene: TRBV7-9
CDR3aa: ASSLPRASGVTDEQF

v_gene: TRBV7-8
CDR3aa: ASSLSPYQETQY

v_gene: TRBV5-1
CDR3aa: ASSVGTKGTDTQY

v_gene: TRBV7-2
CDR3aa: ASSFSSEQY

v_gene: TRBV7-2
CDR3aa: ASSLFLPESQF

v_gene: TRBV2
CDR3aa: ASNPQGATNEKLF

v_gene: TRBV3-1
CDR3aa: ASSQRVAGAGGTYNEQF

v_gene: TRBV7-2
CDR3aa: ASSPHPRGAEQY

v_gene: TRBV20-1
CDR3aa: SARQTGVAYEQY

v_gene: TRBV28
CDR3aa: ASTPTGRTYNEQF

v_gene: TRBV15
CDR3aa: VTSRVEVDTQY

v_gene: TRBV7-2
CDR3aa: ASSLVWTSGGSSYEQY

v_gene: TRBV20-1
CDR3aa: SARASRDQETQY

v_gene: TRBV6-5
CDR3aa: ASSSRPTGGIGTQY

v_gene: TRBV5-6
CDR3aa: ASSLRQGSGYT

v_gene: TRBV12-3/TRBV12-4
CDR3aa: ASSLSSGQGNIQY